This TCR beta chain emerged from a study of immune evolution from preneoplasia to lung adenocarcinoma. Study-level information: HLA loss of heterozygosity: approximately 7.5% AIS, about 15% MIA, approximately 31% ADC, none AAH. General observations from the study: Normal lung had highest clonality; later lesions appeared denser, more diverse.

The count of this clone is one. The antigen remains unidentified. Germline values: CDR1 MNHEY, CDR2 SMNVEV (reference sequence). V lost 5 bases and J 4 bases, leaving 12 bases between the germline ends. The CDR3 totals 13 residues. Profiling relied on immunoSEQ multiplex PCR, and the TCRdb table lists in-frame clones only, not all of them. The table includes about 4,000 clones, 65% to 80% detected once. Between 2014 and 2017, patients underwent resection in Japan or China. After pathologic assessment, macro-dissection selected premalignant or tumor cells for extraction. Sequenced input: FFPE minimally invasive lung adenocarcinoma tissue. The chain is built from TRBV27 and TRBJ2-7, with D possibly TRBD2 on 6 matching bases. This TCR was recovered from a person between 50 and 70 years old with lung adenocarcinoma. The CDR3: CASSPGGAYEQYF. In DNA form, the CDR3 reads TGTGCCAGCAGTCCCGGGGGAGCGTACGAGCAGTACTTC.